One and the same sample provided the 9 T cell receptor beta chains below, sequenced in a study of memory CD4+ T cells and cytomegalovirus serostatus. TCRdb's copy holds only in-frame clones and misses some; the assay was immunoSEQ multiplex PCR. The sample shows roughly 50,000 clones, around 85% of them seen only once. The sort gate was single viable CD3+CD4+CD8-CD45RO+ cells for memory CD4+ T cells. Material for sequencing was memory CD4+ T cells from blood. These receptors were taken from an adult in good health and CMV-seronegative.

The chain carries TRBV9 and TRBJ2-1; D is unclear. The germline gives CDR1 SGDLS, CDR2 YYNGEE. This CDR3 spans 17 amino acids. V dropped 3 bases and J dropped 10 bases, with 26 bases sitting between them. Written as DNA, the CDR3 is TGTGCCAGCAGCGGGAGAGGCGGTGGGCTTTCGCTCGGCGAGCAGTTCTTC. This encodes CASSGRGGGLSLGEQFF.

The count of this clone is one. The J gene is TRBJ2-7, the V gene TRBV21-1; the D call of TRBD1 is as the table states it, not checked on the DNA. TRBV21-1 is noted as a pseudogene. The CDR3 has 18 residues. For the CDR3, the DNA is TGTGCCAGCAGCAAAGCCGAAGGGGTGTGCAGATCCTCCTACGAGCAGTACTTC. Translated: CASSKAEGVCRSSYEQYF.

V gene TRBV10-3 combines with J gene TRBJ1-6; no definite D call. Germline V lookup: CDR1 ENHRY, CDR2 SYGVKD. V was clipped by 0 bases and J by 10 bases, with 13 bases between them. This CDR3 region has 15 residues. The chain's CDR3 is CAISESMEDGSPLHF. Written as DNA, the CDR3 is TGTGCCATCAGTGAGTCGATGGAGGACGGGTCACCCCTCCACTTT.

V gene TRBV7-9 combines with J gene TRBJ2-3, with 12 positions matching TRBD2. The CDR3 is made up of 16 amino acids. Germline V gene lookup returns CDR1 SEHNR and CDR2 FQNEAQ (reference sequence). After removal of 5 bases from V and 0 bases from J, the junction contained 3 bases not matched to a gene. CDR3 sequence: CASSPGLAGSTDTQYF. The CDR3 DNA sequence: TGTGCCAGCAGCCCCGGACTAGCGGGAAGCACAGATACGCAGTATTTT.

V is TRBV19 and J is TRBJ2-1; no firm D call. Trimming shortened V by 3 bases and J by 6 bases, and 12 bases separated the two germline ends. This CDR3 has 14 amino acids. Germline-derived CDR1 and CDR2 are LNHDA and SQIVND (reference sequence). CDR3 in amino acids: CASSIGIAFNEQFF. The CDR3 DNA follows: TGTGCCAGTAGTATTGGAATAGCTTTCAATGAGCAGTTCTTC.

This clone was picked up one time. The V call is TRBV18, the J call TRBJ1-1; D perhaps matches TRBD1 (5 bases). Trimming took off 7 bases at V and 3 bases at J, with 12 bases between the two ends. The length of the CDR3 is 13 residues. Per germline, CDR1 KGHSH and CDR2 LQKENI. The CDR3 coding sequence is TGTGCCAGCTTCCAGGGATCGGACACTGAAGCTTTCTTT. This sequence encodes CASFQGSDTEAFF.

The rearrangement links TRBV6-5 to TRBJ2-3, with D possibly being TRBD1 (6 bases). With 6 bases removed from V and 9 bases from J, the gap between germline ends came to 16 bases. This CDR3 is built from 13 residues. Germline V gene lookup returns CDR1 MNHEY and CDR2 SVGAGI. The CDR3 reads CASSYRVTETQYF. As DNA, the CDR3 is TGTGCCAGCAGCTACAGGGTAACGGAAACGCAGTATTTT.

This sequence joins TRBV4-1 and TRBJ1-4; no reliable D call. Looked up from germline, CDR1 is MGHRA and CDR2 is YSYEKL. The CDR3 length is 17 residues. The V and J ends lost 0 bases and 0 bases respectively, with 11 bases between them. The CDR3 loop is CASSQDRGRSTNEKLFF. For the CDR3, the DNA is TGCGCCAGCAGCCAAGATAGAGGCCGGTCAACTAATGAAAAACTGTTTTTT.

The chain has TRBV5-1 and TRBJ1-2; D is undetermined. With 2 bases removed from V and 6 bases from J, the gap between germline ends came to 8 bases. This CDR3 spans 12 amino acids. The germline V gene has CDR1 SGHRS and CDR2 YFSETQ. CDR3 sequence (DNA): TGCGCCAGCAGCTTATCGAAAGATGGCTACACCTTC. Protein sequence: CASSLSKDGYTF.